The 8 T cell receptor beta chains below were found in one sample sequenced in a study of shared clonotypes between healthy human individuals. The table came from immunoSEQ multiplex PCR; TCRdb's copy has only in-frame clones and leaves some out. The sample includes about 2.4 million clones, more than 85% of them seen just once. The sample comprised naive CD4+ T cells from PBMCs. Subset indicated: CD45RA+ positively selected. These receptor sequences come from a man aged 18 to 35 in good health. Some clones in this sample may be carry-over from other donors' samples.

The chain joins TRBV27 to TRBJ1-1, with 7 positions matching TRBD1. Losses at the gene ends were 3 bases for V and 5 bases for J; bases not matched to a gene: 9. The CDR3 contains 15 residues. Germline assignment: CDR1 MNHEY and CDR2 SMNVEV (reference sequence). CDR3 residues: CASSFSKGAGTEAFF. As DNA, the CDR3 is TGTGCCAGCAGTTTCAGTAAGGGGGCAGGAACTGAAGCTTTCTTT.

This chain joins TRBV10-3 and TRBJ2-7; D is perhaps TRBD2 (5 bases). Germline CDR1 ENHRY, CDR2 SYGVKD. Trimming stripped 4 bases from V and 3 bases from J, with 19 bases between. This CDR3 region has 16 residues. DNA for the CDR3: TGTGCCATCAGTGGCCTACTTACTAGAATAGGCTACGAGCAGTACTTC. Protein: CAISGLLTRIGYEQYF.

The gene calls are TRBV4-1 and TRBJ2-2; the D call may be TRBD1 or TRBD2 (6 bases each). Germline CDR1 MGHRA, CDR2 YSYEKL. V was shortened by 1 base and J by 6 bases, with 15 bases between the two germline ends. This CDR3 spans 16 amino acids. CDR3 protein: CASSQVGGVFAGELFF. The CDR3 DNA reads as TGCGCCAGCAGCCAAGTGGGGGGCGTATTCGCCGGGGAGCTGTTTTTT.

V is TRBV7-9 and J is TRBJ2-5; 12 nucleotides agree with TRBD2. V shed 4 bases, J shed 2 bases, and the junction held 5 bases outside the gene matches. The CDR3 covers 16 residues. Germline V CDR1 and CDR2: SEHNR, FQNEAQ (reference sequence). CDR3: CASSSRTSGDQETQYF. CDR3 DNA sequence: TGTGCCAGCAGCTCCCGGACTAGCGGGGATCAAGAGACCCAGTACTTC.

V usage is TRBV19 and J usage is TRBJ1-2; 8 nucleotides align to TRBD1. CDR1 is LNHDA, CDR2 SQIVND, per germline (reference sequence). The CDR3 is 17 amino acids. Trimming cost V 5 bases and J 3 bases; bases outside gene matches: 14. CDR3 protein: CASSPNRRTGSDYGYTF. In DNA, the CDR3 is TGTGCCAGTAGTCCCAACCGACGGACAGGGTCCGACTATGGCTACACCTTC.

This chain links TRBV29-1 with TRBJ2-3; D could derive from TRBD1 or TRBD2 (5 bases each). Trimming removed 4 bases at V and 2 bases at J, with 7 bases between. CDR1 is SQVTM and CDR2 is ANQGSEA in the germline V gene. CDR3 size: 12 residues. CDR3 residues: CSVGDPTDTQYF. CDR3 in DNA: TGCAGCGTTGGGGACCCCACAGATACGCAGTATTTT.

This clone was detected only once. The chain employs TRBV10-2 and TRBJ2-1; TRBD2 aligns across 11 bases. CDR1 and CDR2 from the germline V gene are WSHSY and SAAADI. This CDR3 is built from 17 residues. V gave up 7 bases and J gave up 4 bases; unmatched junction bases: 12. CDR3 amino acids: CASKHLGTSGSYNEQFF. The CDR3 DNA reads TGCGCCAGCAAGCATTTAGGGACTAGCGGATCATACAATGAGCAGTTCTTC.

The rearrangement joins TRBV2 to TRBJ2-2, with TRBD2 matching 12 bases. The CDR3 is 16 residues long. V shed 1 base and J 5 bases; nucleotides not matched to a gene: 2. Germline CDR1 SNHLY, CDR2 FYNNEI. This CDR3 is CASSEGLAGGTGELFF. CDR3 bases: TGTGCCAGCAGTGAAGGGCTAGCGGGAGGGACCGGGGAGCTGTTTTTT.